These 3 T cell receptor beta chains originate from one sample sequenced in a study of blood T cells in healthy people across ages. The authors ran a second PCR of about 6 to 11 cycles using a sample-barcoded 5' primer and a J-beta primer mix. TCRdb recomputed calls from the 5' RACE reads with MiXCR, one row per CDR3 protein. The sample has roughly 680,000 distinct CDR3 sequences, under 25% seen once. Input material: blood. The receptors derive from a man in his 70s in good health.

This clonotype appeared many times. The chain carries TRBV3-1 and TRBJ1-2, with unresolved D. CDR3 length: 14 residues. Germline V CDR1 and CDR2: LGHDT, YNNKEL (reference sequence). V was pared by 0 bases and J by 4 bases, with 9 bases between. In nucleotides, the CDR3 is TGTGCCAGCAGCCAAGATGGAGAGGTCTATGGCTACACCTTC. This codes for CASSQDGEVYGYTF.

J is TRBJ2-5 and V is TRBV20-1; 8 bases are shared with TRBD1. Near its end, the DNA agrees better with TRBJ2-7, so the J call may be wrong. Germline V gene lookup returns CDR1 DFQATT and CDR2 SNEGSKA (reference sequence). The CDR3 totals 15 residues. The CDR3 bases are TGCAGTGCTAGAGATGCCCAGGGGGCAACCTACGAGCAGTACTTC. Translating gives CSARDAQGATYEQYF.

A word on this clonotype: The junction does not match germline at one end; this may be a read error. This sequence joins TRBV5-1 and TRBJ2-2; maybe TRBD2 (5 bases). CDR3 size: 18 residues. Germline CDR1 reads SGHRS; CDR2 reads YFSETQ. The CDR3 region is CAGSLVVGGRPNTGELFF. DNA for the CDR3: TGCGCCGGCAGCTTGGTAGTAGGTGGGAGACCGAACACCGGGGAGCTGTTTTTT.